One TCR beta chain is described in this entry. This entry is derived from a study of CD8 T cells in Susac syndrome. Random hexamers were used to reverse transcribe an amount of roughly 0.45 to 1 ug RNA. TCRdb reanalysed the immunoSEQ multiplex PCR reads using MiXCR and keeps one entry per CDR3 protein. The sample shows some 210,000 distinct CDR3 sequences, over 90% of them seen only once. Germline V lookup: CDR1 SQVTM, CDR2 ANQGSEA. This CDR3 is 15 amino acids long. The V gene lost 6 bases and the J gene lost 2 bases, with 20 bases spanning the gap. The sample was CD4+ T cells from PBMCs. The origin of this receptor is a human donor with Susac syndrome. V is TRBV29-1 and J is TRBJ2-7, with no clear D. Here the CDR3 reads CSVAAVAKSTYEQYF. CDR3 DNA: TGCAGCGTCGCGGCTGTGGCTAAATCCACCTACGAGCAGTACTTC.